This T cell receptor beta chain was observed in a study of human thymus T cells. The method was immunoSEQ multiplex PCR; TCRdb's version includes in-frame clones alone and lacks a portion of them. The sample yields some 57,000 clones, around 94% seen once. CDR1 and CDR2 from the germline V gene are GTSNPN and SVGIG (reference sequence). V shed 4 bases, J shed 4 bases, and the junction held 3 bases outside the gene matches. The length of the CDR3 is 12 residues. The sample was blood. This chain connects TRBV30 to TRBJ1-2, with 7 bases that match TRBD1. The clonotype was recovered from a boy in the first two years of life with a congenital heart defect but otherwise immunologically healthy. DNA for the CDR3: TGTGCCTGGAAACGGGACAGCTATGGCTACACCTTC. Translation gives CAWKRDSYGYTF.